Each of the 8 T cell receptor beta chains below was sequenced from the same sample in a study of CD8 T cells in ankylosing spondylitis. General study findings and limits: For ankylosing spondylitis blood, a TCR beta motif of 8 or 9 highly homologous variants appeared characteristic.

No antigen is known for these receptors. TCRdb re-called the 5' RACE reads through MiXCR, storing one row per CDR3 protein. The sample carries about 750,000 distinct CDR3 sequences, 15% to 20% recorded once. Material for sequencing was blood, either unsorted or a sorted T cell fraction (not recorded which). These receptors all stem from a male donor with ankylosing spondylitis.

Ten or more counts support this clonotype. The chain links TRBV20-1 to TRBJ2-3; D not certain. V was cut by 4 bases and J by 2 bases, with 13 bases left in between. Germline CDR1 DFQATT, CDR2 SNEGSKA (reference sequence). The CDR3 loop spans 14 amino acids. The chain's CDR3 is CSAIQPPLTDTQYF. The CDR3, as DNA: TGCAGTGCTATCCAACCGCCACTCACAGATACGCAGTATTTT.

This clonotype has at least ten counts. J is TRBJ2-7 and V is TRBV20-1, with D uncertain. V lost 0 bases and J lost 3, with 18 bases in between. CDR3 length: 16 amino acids. Per the germline V gene, CDR1 is DFQATT and CDR2 is SNEGSKA (reference sequence). The CDR3 coding sequence is TGCAGTGCTAGAGATCAGGCCACACAACCCCTCTACGAGCAGTACTTC. It is translated as CSARDQATQPLYEQYF.

V gene TRBV5-5 combines with J gene TRBJ2-7; 7 nucleotides agree with TRBD2. The CDR3 loop spans 15 amino acids. V was clipped by 0 bases and J by 3 bases; unmatched bases: 6. Germline-derived CDR1 and CDR2 are SGHKS and YYEKEE (reference sequence). The CDR3 nucleotides read TGTGCCAGCAGCTTGGAGGTCGGGGGGTACTACGAGCAGTACTTC. Amino acids: CASSLEVGGYYEQYF.

This clonotype occurred many times. This chain uses TRBV7-9 with TRBJ2-2; D remains unclear. CDR3 size: 14 residues. Germline CDR1 is SEHNR and CDR2 is FQNEAQ (reference sequence). Trimming removed 5 bases from V and 6 bases from J, with 13 bases in between. DNA of the CDR3: TGTGCCAGCAGCCCATCCGAGGCGCCCGGGGAGCTGTTTTTT. Translation gives CASSPSEAPGELFF. Combining the CDR3 with reference TRBV7-9 and TRBJ2-2 gives the whole variable domain DTGVSQNPRHKITKRGQNVTFRCDPISEHNRLYWYRQTLGQGPEFLTYFQNEAQLEKSRLLSDRFSAERPKGSFSTLEIQRTEQGDSAMYLCASSPSEAPGELFFGEGSRLTVL.

This clonotype was recorded a few times. The gene calls are TRBV11-2 and TRBJ1-1; 7 bases match TRBD1. This CDR3 region has 17 residues. Germline assignment: CDR1 SGHAT and CDR2 FQNNGV. Trimming removed 0 bases from V and 4 bases from J; junction bases left unmatched: 11. CDR3 DNA sequence: TGTGCCAGCAGCTTAGACAGGGGGTATGTCATAGGCACTGAAGCTTTCTTT. Encoded protein: CASSLDRGYVIGTEAFF. Based on the CDR3 plus reference TRBV11-2 and TRBJ1-1, the full variable domain is EAGVAQSPRYKIIEKRQSVAFWCNPISGHATLYWYQQILGQGPKLLIQFQNNGVVDDSQLPKDRFSAERLKGVDSTLKIQPAKLEDSAVYLCASSLDRGYVIGTEAFFGQGTRLTVV.

The chain carries TRBV5-1 and TRBJ1-2; tentative D call: TRBD1 (5 bases). Germline CDR1 reads SGHRS; CDR2 reads YFSETQ. This CDR3 spans 13 amino acids. Trimming removed 4 bases at V and 9 bases at J, with 16 bases between. In nucleotides, the CDR3 is TGCGCCAGCAGCCCTCAGGGTACTGAGAGCTACACCTTC. This codes for CASSPQGTESYTF. Variable domain in full (rest from reference TRBV5-1 and TRBJ1-2): KAGVTQTPRYLIKTRGQQVTLSCSPISGHRSVSWYQQTPGQGLQFLFEYFSETQRNKGNFPGRFSGRQFSNSRSEMNVSTLELGDSALYLCASSPQGTESYTFGSGTRLTVV.

This clonotype was observed a handful of times. V and J are TRBV7-9 and TRBJ2-7, with D possibly TRBD2 on 6 matching bases. The CDR3 totals 14 residues. Trimming cost V 3 bases and J 2 bases, with 11 bases left between them. Germline V CDR1 and CDR2: SEHNR, FQNEAQ (reference sequence). CDR3 sequence reads: CASSLASGAYEQYF. CDR3 bases: TGTGCCAGCAGCTTGGCCTCGGGAGCCTACGAGCAGTACTTC.

This clonotype turned up a few times. The gene calls are TRBV4-3 and TRBJ2-7; 12 positions agree with TRBD2. This CDR3 has 17 amino acids. After removal of 0 bases from V and 5 bases from J, the junction contained 8 bases not matched to a gene. Germline V gene data show CDR1 as LGHNA and CDR2 as YSLEER. CDR3: CASSQEIRASGRDEQYF. DNA for the CDR3: TGCGCCAGCAGCCAAGAAATCAGGGCTAGCGGGAGGGACGAGCAGTACTTC.